A selection of T cell receptor beta chains follows, all from one sample in a study of OX40 agonist ivuxolimab in advanced cancers. Assay used: immunoSEQ multiplex PCR; TCRdb lists only in-frame clones, some missing. The data contain some 39,000 clones, roughly 90% of them seen just once; the ten biggest clones take up less than 5%. Here the sequenced sample was CD4+ or CD8+ T cells sorted from blood, taken in a trial of the OX40 agonist ivuxolimab. All receptors derive from an adult with an advanced solid tumor such as melanoma, head and neck, liver or kidney cancer. Both conserved end residues are trimmed from each CDR3.

J,V,CDR3
TRBJ2-7,TRBV4-1,ASSQESSGRIYEQY
TRBJ1-4,TRBV18,ASSRTGGREKLF
TRBJ2-1,TRBV5-1,ASTPRGISGGRSYNEQF
TRBJ2-7,TRBV7-2,ASSLGGGQSHEQY
TRBJ1-3,TRBV6-5,ASSRGGSSGNTIY
TRBJ2-1,TRBV18,ASSQGQGNEQF
TRBJ2-2,TRBV5-1,ASSRGDSPANTGELF
TRBJ2-7,TRBV16,ASSQSRVRHEQY
TRBJ1-3,TRBV4-2,ASSQVAGNTIY
TRBJ2-5,TRBV11-2,ASSLQTSGRETQY
TRBJ2-7,TRBV28,ASSLGGKSSYEQY
TRBJ2-2,TRBV18,ASSPEPNTGELF
TRBJ2-3,TRBV28,ASISGGAGDTQY
TRBJ2-7,TRBV6-1,ASSERGPSSYEQY
TRBJ2-2,TRBV7-3,ASSRTPSGWNTGELF
TRBJ2-3,TRBV7-9,AGSVDTQY
TRBJ2-1,TRBV5-1,ASSLAPGHPYNEQF
TRBJ2-7,TRBV18,ASSPLGQGGEQY
TRBJ2-3,TRBV2,ASSSDTDTQY
TRBJ2-5,TRBV6-1,ASSERSRGETQY
TRBJ2-2,TRBV20-1,SAGNTGELF
TRBJ2-2,TRBV27,ASSYLGGELF
TRBJ2-5,TRBV6-5,ASRGAGTQY
TRBJ1-4,TRBV5-4,ASSSSGQGRGKLF
TRBJ2-3,TRBV6-5,ASSYDFTDTQY